The following is a T cell receptor (beta chain) sequence with its context. Germline V CDR1 and CDR2: MNHEY, SVGAGI. The V and J ends lost 6 bases and 5 bases respectively, with 11 bases between them. The CDR3 sequence is 14 residues long. This entry is derived from a study of ipilimumab plus nivolumab after autologous stem cell transplantation. Whole-study context: Median doses per patient: four to six ipilimumab, about 8 nivolumab. The DLBCL group included primary refractory and relapsed cases.

The repertoire was sequenced with immunoSEQ multiplex PCR; TCRdb's copy has only in-frame clones and lacks some. Of more than 15,000 clones in the sample, 65% to 85% are singletons; the top ten hold roughly 36%. This clonotype was sampled from a male donor with diffuse large B-cell lymphoma. V gene TRBV6-5 combines with J gene TRBJ1-6, with D maybe TRBD1 (5 bases). Sequenced here: PBMCs, sampled in a trial of ipilimumab plus nivolumab as post-transplant consolidation. The CDR3 loop reads CASSWTPDNSPLHF. The DNA of the CDR3 is TGTGCCAGCAGCTGGACACCTGATAATTCACCCCTCCACTTT.